This paragraph reports one T cell receptor (beta chain). Antigen unknown. The time point: cycle 4 day 1 (C4D1), after around six weeks of nivolumab. There was relapse after autologous stem cell transplantation in every patient, and there was variation in brentuximab vedotin exposure. This record belongs to a study of PD-1 blockade in classical Hodgkin lymphoma. The data were produced by immunoSEQ multiplex PCR, yet TCRdb's version contains in-frame clones alone and is incomplete. Of about 61,000 clones detected, roughly nine tenths appear once; the ten largest clones hold less than 9%. CDR1 is SGHRS, CDR2 YFSETQ, per germline. The CDR3 runs 15 residues. V lost 5 bases to trimming and J lost 2 bases, with 16 bases between them. Study results and caveats: What caused the repertoire differences, perhaps disease activity or prior therapy, remains undefined.

Specimen: peripheral blood mononuclear cells (PBMCs), collected before the fourth cycle of nivolumab. The rearrangement joins TRBV5-1 to TRBJ2-5, with D possibly TRBD1 on 6 matching bases. The source of this sequence is a human donor with classical Hodgkin lymphoma. The DNA for the CDR3 is TGCGCCAGCAGTATTGCCGGGGACATACAAGAGACCCAGTACTTC. Encoded protein: CASSIAGDIQETQYF.